A single sample is the source of the 26 T cell receptor beta chains below, sequenced in a study of tumor-infiltrating lymphocytes in oesophageal squamous cell carcinoma. TCRdb re-called the PCR reads through MiXCR, storing one row per CDR3 protein. The table has tens of thousands of distinct CDR3 sequences, around a third seen once; the top ten hold 19%. The specimen sequenced was esophageal tumor tissue. The receptors come from a female donor with esophageal squamous cell carcinoma.

By sample share, this clonotype is medium-sized. The V and J genes are TRBV7-8 and TRBJ2-1, with 11 bases aligning to TRBD1. Per germline, CDR1 SGHVS and CDR2 FQNEAQ. J gave up 3 bases and V 4 bases, and 5 bases lay outside the gene matches. The CDR3 is made up of 16 amino acids. CDR3 DNA: TGTGCCAGCAGCTCCCGGGACAGGGGGGACTACAATGAGCAGTTCTTC. Translating it yields CASSSRDRGDYNEQFF. Full variable domain (rest looked up from reference TRBV7-8 and TRBJ2-1): GAGVSQSPRYKVAKRGQDVALRCDPISGHVSLFWYQQALGQGPEFLTYFQNEAQLDKSGLPSDRFFAERPEGSVSTLKIQRTQQEDSAVYLCASSSRDRGDYNEQFFGPGTRLTVL.

The chain is built from TRBV7-8 and TRBJ2-5, with TRBD1 matching over 7 bases. CDR3 length equals 15 residues. Per the germline V gene, CDR1 is SGHVS and CDR2 is FQNEAQ. Trimming took 5 bases from V and 11 from J; bases not matched to a gene: 17. The CDR3 DNA reads TGTGCCAGCAGCCAAAGGGACAGCTCCTACAATGAGCAGTACTTC. Its protein is CASSQRDSSYNEQYF.

In regard to this clonotype: This likely comes from a read error, as the CDR3 has no conserved phenylalanine or tryptophan at its end. Because the CDR3's place on the DNA is in doubt, the DNA is left out and the CDR3 is given as listed by TCRdb. The chain links TRBV6-1 to TRBJ2-5; no check of the table's D call, TRBD1, against the DNA was made. Germline V CDR1 and CDR2: MNHNS, SASEGT. With termini counted, the CDR3 has 16 amino acids. CDR3 loop: CASREGGESYGYTFGS.

V and J are TRBV7-3 and TRBJ2-3; D is undetermined. The V end lost 5 bases, the J end lost 3 bases, and 9 bases lay between the germline ends. Germline V lookup: CDR1 SGHTA, CDR2 FQGTGA. The CDR3 contains 13 residues. Written as DNA, the CDR3 is TGTGCCAGCAGCCTACTAAATACAGATACGCAGTATTTT. This gives the protein CASSLLNTDTQYF.

The rearrangement joins TRBV20-1 to TRBJ2-3; 8 bases map to TRBD2. The DNA end is a closer match to TRBJ2-5, so the J assignment may be wrong. This CDR3 is 14 amino acids long. In germline, CDR1 is DFQATT, CDR2 SNEGSKA (reference sequence). The CDR3 region is CSARPAGGLETQYF. In DNA form, the CDR3 reads TGCAGTGCCAGACCGGCGGGAGGTTTAGAGACCCAGTACTTC.

The CDR3 bases are TGTGCCTGGGGCCAGTTGGGACAGGGGGCTCGGGAGCAGTACTTC. This codes for CAWGQLGQGAREQYF. This chain connects TRBV30 to TRBJ2-5; TRBD1 matches 12 bases. CDR3 length: 15 residues. With 5 bases clipped from V and 11 bases from J, the junction kept 15 bases outside the gene matches. Germline loops: CDR1 GTSNPN, CDR2 SVGIG (reference sequence).

This clonotype was recorded at least ten times. The chain joins TRBV7-9 to TRBJ1-2; D unclear. Germline V gene lookup returns CDR1 SEHNR and CDR2 FQNEAQ (reference sequence). The CDR3 has 12 amino acids. The V end lost 1 base, the J end lost 5 bases, and 5 bases lay between the germline ends. CDR3 in amino acids: CASSLGAYGYTF. Written as DNA, the CDR3 is TGTGCCAGCAGCTTAGGAGCTTATGGCTACACCTTC.

V usage is TRBV7-2 and J usage is TRBJ2-4; the match to TRBD2 covers 9 bases. The DNA end is more similar to TRBJ2-7, so the J call may be wrong. Germline CDR1 reads SGHTA; CDR2 reads FQGNSA. The CDR3 consists of 15 residues. CDR3 sequence reads: CASSLASGSSYEQYF. The CDR3, as DNA: TGTGCCAGCAGCTTAGCTAGCGGGAGCTCCTACGAGCAGTACTTC.

This clonotype was counted many times. Given a much more abundant clone one base away, this may be a read error. The V gene is TRBV7-2, the J gene TRBJ2-1; tentatively, D is TRBD2 (6 bases). TRBJ2-7 matches the DNA end more closely, so the J call is doubtful. The germline CDR1 and CDR2 sequences are SGHTA and FQGNSA. This CDR3 region has 16 residues. DNA for the CDR3: TGTGCCAGCAGCTTATTGGCCGGGGGAGGAGCCAATGAGCAGTACTTC. Amino acid sequence: CASSLLAGGGANEQYF.

Concerning this clonotype itself: Likely a read error: the CDR3 ends without its conserved phenylalanine or tryptophan. Because the CDR3's place on the DNA is in doubt, the DNA is left out and the CDR3 is given as listed by TCRdb. The chain is built from TRBV12-5 and TRBJ2-7; the table's D call TRBD2 went unverified against the DNA. Germline assignment: CDR1 LGHNT and CDR2 FRNRAP. The CDR3 has 16 residues if both end residues are counted. This chain's CDR3 is CASGLAPEDYGYTFGS.

In its sample, this clonotype is medium-sized. This rearrangement joins TRBV6-1 to TRBJ2-7, with TRBD2 matching 7 bases. Germline lookup yields CDR1 MNHNS and CDR2 SASEGT. V dropped 6 bases and J dropped 3; count of bases not matched to a gene: 11. The CDR3 has 15 amino acids. The CDR3 loop reads CASRYPRGGSYEQYF. CDR3 nucleotide sequence: TGTGCCAGCAGATATCCGAGGGGCGGGAGCTACGAGCAGTACTTC.

This clonotype showed up many times. The CDR3 protein is CASSYVEGPGNQPQHF. The CDR3 nucleotides are TGTGCCAGCAGTTACGTGGAAGGGCCCGGCAATCAGCCCCAGCATTTT. The genes are TRBV6-6 and TRBJ1-5; D is ambiguous. Germline loops: CDR1 MNHNY, CDR2 SVGAGI (reference sequence). The germline V and J ends were trimmed by 2 bases and 2 bases, with 13 bases remaining between them. The CDR3 contains 16 residues.

Notes on this clonotype: It may be a read error: a sequence one base away is much more abundant. V usage is TRBV25-1 and J usage is TRBJ2-4; TRBD1 matches 9 bases. Gene TRBJ2-1 matches the end of the DNA better, so the J call may be wrong. Germline V lookup: CDR1 MGHDK, CDR2 SYGVNS. This CDR3 is 14 amino acids long. CDR3 coding DNA: TGTGCCAGCAGACCGGGACAGGGCGGCTACGAGCAGTTCTTC. Amino acid sequence: CASRPGQGGYEQFF.

This clonotype occurred many times. The chain employs TRBV7-2 and TRBJ2-3, with 7 bases identical to TRBD1. Germline CDR1 is SGHTA and CDR2 is FQGNSA. This CDR3 is built from 16 residues. The V segment lost 5 bases and the J segment 0 bases; nucleotides outside the gene matches: 8. CDR3 region: CASSPRQGGSTDTQYF. The CDR3, as DNA: TGTGCCAGCAGCCCCCGACAGGGTGGGAGCACAGATACGCAGTATTTT.

This clonotype appeared many times. The limits of the CDR3 on the DNA are not certain, so only TCRdb's listed CDR3 is given. The chain combines TRBV7-5 with TRBJ2-7; the D call of TRBD1 is as the table states it, not checked on the DNA. TRBV7-5 corresponds to a pseudogene. The CDR3 is made up of 16 amino acids, end residues included. This CDR3 reads CISVPEDPTGNYEQYF.

This clonotype was observed many times. This sequence joins TRBV19 and TRBJ2-1; D not resolved. CDR3 length: 15 amino acids. Trimming cost V 3 bases and J 4 bases, with 13 bases left between them. Germline CDR1 LNHDA, CDR2 SQIVND (reference sequence). Here the CDR3 DNA reads TGTGCCAGTAGTATGCTTAGCCGGGTGTACAATGAGCAGTTCTTC. It encodes CASSMLSRVYNEQFF.

By sample share, this clonotype is medium-sized. This sequence joins TRBV7-9 and TRBJ2-7, with a possible D match to TRBD2 (7 bases). This CDR3 is built from 14 residues. The V gene lost 1 base and the J gene lost 4 bases, with 11 bases spanning the gap. The germline gives CDR1 SEHNR, CDR2 FQNEAQ (reference sequence). The DNA of the CDR3 is TGTGCCAGCAGCTTAGAAGGGGGAGGGTACGAGCAGTACTTC. Amino acids: CASSLEGGGYEQYF. Full variable domain (remainder filled in from reference TRBV7-9 and TRBJ2-7): DTGVSQNPRHKITKRGQNVTFRCDPISEHNRLYWYRQTLGQGPEFLTYFQNEAQLEKSRLLSDRFSAERPKGSFSTLEIQRTEQGDSAMYLCASSLEGGGYEQYFGPGTRLTVT.

In this sample, this clonotype turned up a few times. This sequence joins TRBV5-5 and TRBJ1-6; 8 positions agree with TRBD1. V lost 3 bases and J lost 10; bases outside the gene matches: 12. The CDR3 is 16 amino acids. CDR1 is SGHKS and CDR2 is YYEKEE in the germline V gene (reference sequence). The DNA for the CDR3 is TGTGCCAGCAGCTCCGACGAGACAGGGGTAAGATCACCCCTCCACTTT. Protein sequence: CASSSDETGVRSPLHF.

The CDR3 protein is CASSRSGSSYNEQFF. The CDR3 DNA follows: TGTGCCAGCAGCCGGAGCGGGAGCTCCTACAATGAGCAGTTCTTC. This sequence joins TRBV7-2 and TRBJ2-1, with 8 nucleotides matching TRBD2. J was trimmed by 0 bases and V by 5 bases; bases with no gene match: 3. The CDR3 has 15 residues. The V gene's germline CDR1 is SGHTA and CDR2 FQGNSA.

The table lists this clonotype with many counts. The rearrangement joins TRBV6-1 to TRBJ1-1; D is perhaps TRBD1 (5 bases). The germline gives CDR1 MNHNS, CDR2 SASEGT. The CDR3 is made up of 16 amino acids. The V and J ends lost 5 bases and 0 bases respectively, with 16 bases between them. The CDR3 is CASSLAPGYMNTEAFF. The CDR3 nucleotides read TGTGCCAGCAGTCTCGCCCCAGGGTACATGAACACTGAAGCTTTCTTT.

This clonotype was counted only a few times. Written as DNA, the CDR3 is TGTGCCAGCAGTTACCATCTTCCGGGAGAGAGCACAGATACGCAGTATTTT. Amino acid sequence: CASSYHLPGESTDTQYF. The rearrangement joins TRBV6-6 to TRBJ2-3, with a tentative D call TRBD2 (6 bases). CDR1 and CDR2 from the germline V gene are MNHNY and SVGAGI (reference sequence). This CDR3 has 17 amino acids. The V end was cut by 2 bases, the J end by 0 bases, with 15 bases between.

The chain is built from TRBV7-2 and TRBJ2-4; the match to TRBD2 covers 9 bases. TRBJ2-7 explains the end of the DNA better; the J call may be wrong. This CDR3 comprises 15 residues. Germline CDR1 SGHTA, CDR2 FQGNSA. CDR3 sequence (DNA): TGTGCCAGCAGCTTCCTTAGCGGGAGCCTTTACGAGCAGTACTTC. It specifies CASSFLSGSLYEQYF.

The chain employs TRBV28 and TRBJ1-1, with D possibly matching TRBD1 (5 bases). CDR3 length equals 14 residues. The V end lost 2 bases, the J end lost 10 bases, and 17 bases lay between the germline ends. Germline CDR1 is MDHEN and CDR2 is SYDVKM. CDR3 sequence (DNA): TGTGCCAGCAGTTTAGGATCGGGACCCGGGGGAGCTTTCTTT. Its protein product is CASSLGSGPGGAFF.

The chain recombines TRBV7-2 with TRBJ2-5; D tentatively reads TRBD1 or TRBD2 (5 bases each). The J call could be wrong; TRBJ2-7 is a better fit for the DNA end. Germline values: CDR1 SGHTA, CDR2 FQGNSA. The CDR3 extends over 12 amino acids. CDR3 DNA: TGTGCCAGCAGCTTGGGGACCCACGAGCAGTACTTC. Translation: CASSLGTHEQYF.

This clonotype was counted ten times or more. V is TRBV12-3 or TRBV12-4 and J is TRBJ2-2, with TRBD1 matching over 7 bases. CDR3 length: 15 amino acids. Germline trimming cut 2 bases from V and 3 bases from J; bases unmatched to any gene: 3. CDR3 loop: CASSLIQGDTGELFF. DNA of the CDR3: TGTGCCAGCAGTTTAATCCAGGGGGACACCGGGGAGCTGTTTTTT.

The J gene is TRBJ2-6, the V gene TRBV27, with a tentative D call TRBD1 (5 bases). Between the trimmed V and J ends, which lost 2 bases and 1 base, there was a span of 9 bases. This CDR3 has 16 residues. The germline V gene encodes CDR1 MNHEY and CDR2 SMNVEV (reference sequence). CDR3 residues: CASSLIRQSGANVLTF. The CDR3 DNA follows: TGTGCCAGCAGTTTAATTAGACAGTCTGGGGCCAACGTCCTGACTTTC.